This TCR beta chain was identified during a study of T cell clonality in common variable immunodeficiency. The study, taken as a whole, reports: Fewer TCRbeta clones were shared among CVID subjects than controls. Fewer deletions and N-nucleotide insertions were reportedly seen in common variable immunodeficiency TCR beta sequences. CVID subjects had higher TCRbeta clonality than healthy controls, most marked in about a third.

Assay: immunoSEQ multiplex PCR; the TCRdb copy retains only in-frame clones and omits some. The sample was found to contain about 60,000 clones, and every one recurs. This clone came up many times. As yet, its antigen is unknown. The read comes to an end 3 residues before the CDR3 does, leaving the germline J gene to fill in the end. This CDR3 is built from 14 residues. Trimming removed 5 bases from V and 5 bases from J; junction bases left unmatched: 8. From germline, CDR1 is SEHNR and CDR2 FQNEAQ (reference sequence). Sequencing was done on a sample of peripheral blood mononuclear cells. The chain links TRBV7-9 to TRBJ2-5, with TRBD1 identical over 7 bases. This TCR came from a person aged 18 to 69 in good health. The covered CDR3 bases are TGTGCCAGCAGCGACCTGACAGGGCTCGAGACC. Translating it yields CASSDLTGLET. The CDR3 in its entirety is CASSDLTGLETQYF.